These 18 T cell receptor beta chains share one sample of origin, sequenced in a study of cytomegalovirus exposure and HLA in healthy donors. The PCR made use of 60 Vbeta and 13 Jbeta primers. Clones were sequenced by immunoSEQ multiplex PCR, and TCRdb holds only the in-frame ones, with some missing. In the table there are 170,000 or so clones, about 81% of which are singletons. The sequencing sample was made of PBMCs. These receptors were obtained from a woman in her thirties in good health and CMV-seronegative.

The chain recombines TRBV7-8 with TRBJ2-7, with a tentative D call TRBD1 (7 bases). Germline-derived CDR1 and CDR2 are SGHVS and FQNEAQ. The CDR3 runs 14 residues. V lost 4 bases and J lost 5, with 15 bases in between. CDR3 bases: TGTGCCAGCAGCTGGAGGGTGCAGGGGGACGAGCAGTACTTC. Translation: CASSWRVQGDEQYF.

This clone was detected a few times. This chain uses TRBV28 with TRBJ2-2; 11 positions agree with TRBD2. V was clipped by 1 base and J by 0 bases; unmatched bases: 7. Germline CDR1 is MDHEN and CDR2 is SYDVKM. The CDR3 has 19 residues. The CDR3 DNA is TGTGCCAGCAGTTTATCCCTCGGGACTAGCGGCCCGAACACCGGGGAGCTGTTTTTT. It translates to CASSLSLGTSGPNTGELFF.

This chain joins TRBV2 and TRBJ1-3, with D perhaps matching TRBD1 (6 bases). Germline CDR1 is SNHLY and CDR2 is FYNNEI. Trimming took 8 bases from V and 1 from J, leaving 9 bases between them. This CDR3 has 13 amino acids. The CDR3 here is CASARGSGNTIYF. CDR3 DNA sequence: TGTGCCAGCGCCAGGGGTTCTGGAAACACCATATATTTT.

A few counts support this clone. The gene calls are TRBV21-1 and TRBJ2-7; the table's D gene call, TRBD1, was not cross checked with the DNA. TRBV21-1 is tagged as a pseudogene. The CDR3 sequence is 15 residues long. DNA of the CDR3: TGTGCCAGCTTCCCGTCTATAGGGGCGTTGAACGAGCAGTACTTC. Translation: CASFPSIGALNEQYF.

The chain links TRBV18 to TRBJ1-1; TRBD1 might be the D (6 bases). With 3 bases removed from V and 5 bases from J, the gap between germline ends came to 16 bases. Germline CDR1 reads KGHSH; CDR2 reads LQKENI. The CDR3 sequence is 15 residues long. The CDR3 nucleotides read TGTGCCAGCTCACCCCAGGGGACGGAGTCAACTGAAGCTTTCTTT. Translation gives CASSPQGTESTEAFF. The whole variable domain, remainder taken from reference TRBV18 and TRBJ1-1, is NAGVMQNPRHLVRRRGQEARLRCSPMKGHSHVYWYRQLPEEGLKFMVYLQKENIIDESGMPKERFSAEFPKEGPSILRIQQVVRGDSAAYFCASSPQGTESTEAFFGQGTRLTVV.

This CDR3 is CASSHRDRFNEQFF. CDR3 sequence (DNA): TGTGCCAGCAGCCATCGGGACAGGTTCAATGAGCAGTTCTTC. The chain joins TRBV14 to TRBJ2-1; 8 bases line up with TRBD1. CDR1 SGHDN and CDR2 FVKESK come from the germline V gene. The CDR3 totals 14 residues. V was pared by 3 bases and J by 6 bases, with 4 bases of the junction left unmatched.

This clone was detected only a few times. The chain carries TRBV5-8 and TRBJ1-4, with D uncertain. Trimming removed 1 base from V and 0 bases from J, with 10 bases in between. This CDR3 contains 16 residues. Looked up from germline, CDR1 is SGHTS and CDR2 is YDEGEE. CDR3 bases: TGTGCCAGCAGCTTGCGGAGGTCCCCAACTAATGAAAAACTGTTTTTT. Translating gives CASSLRRSPTNEKLFF.

V and J are TRBV10-2 and TRBJ1-1; D gene uncertain. Trimming removed 0 bases at V and 4 bases at J, with 9 bases between. The germline CDR1 and CDR2 sequences are WSHSY and SAAADI. The CDR3 is 14 amino acids. The CDR3 coding sequence is TGCGCCAGCAGTGAGTCTACCCTATCCACTGAAGCTTTCTTT. It specifies CASSESTLSTEAFF.

In DNA form, the CDR3 reads TGTGCCACCTCGCCAGGGGACAGGGGGCATCAGCCCCAGCATTTT. As protein: CATSPGDRGHQPQHF. The V gene is TRBV15, the J gene TRBJ1-5, with 12 bases identical to TRBD1. The CDR3 contains 15 residues. V was clipped by 8 bases and J by 5 bases; unmatched bases: 7. Germline lookup yields CDR1 LNHNV and CDR2 YYDKDF (reference sequence). The full variable domain, completed using reference TRBV15 and TRBJ1-5, is DAMVIQNPRYQVTQFGKPVTLSCSQTLNHNVMYWYQQKSSQAPKLLFHYYDKDFNNEADTPDNFQSRRPNTSFCFLDIRSPGLGDTAMYLCATSPGDRGHQPQHFGDGTRLSIL.

The chain employs TRBV4-3 and TRBJ1-1; weak D call: TRBD1 (5 bases). The CDR3 is 16 residues long. The V end lost 0 bases, the J end lost 3 bases, and 14 bases lay between the germline ends. CDR1 and CDR2 (germline): LGHNA, YSLEER. CDR3 bases: TGCGCCAGCAGCCAAGATCGATCAGGGCCGGACACTGAAGCTTTCTTT. This gives the protein CASSQDRSGPDTEAFF.

This chain connects TRBV4-2 to TRBJ1-4; TRBD1 matches at 9 bases. The CDR3 covers 15 residues. The junction had 7 bases not matched to a gene; V was cut back by 6 bases and J by 5 bases. Germline V lookup: CDR1 LGHNA, CDR2 YNFKEQ. The CDR3 coding sequence is TGTGCCAGCAGTCCTACAGGGGGCCAGAATGAAAAACTGTTTTTT. This codes for CASSPTGGQNEKLFF.

Turning to this clone: The junction departs from germline at one end; a sequencing error may be responsible. The rearrangement uses TRBV4-1 and TRBJ2-6, with D perhaps matching TRBD1 (5 bases). Germline V gives CDR1 MGHRA, CDR2 YSYEKL. The CDR3 totals 14 residues. The CDR3 DNA sequence: TGCGCCAGCAGCCTGATCTCTGGGGCCAACGGCCTGACTTTC. Translated: CASSLISGANGLTF.

The rearrangement uses TRBV5-1 and TRBJ1-5, with 10 bases identical to TRBD1. CDR3 size: 17 residues. Germline CDR1 reads SGHRS; CDR2 reads YFSETQ. J gave up 3 bases and V 0 bases, and 6 bases lay outside the gene matches. The CDR3 is CASSLGAGTGDNQPQHF. Written as DNA, the CDR3 is TGCGCCAGCAGCTTGGGGGCCGGGACAGGGGACAATCAGCCCCAGCATTTT.

The CDR3 region has the DNA TGTGCCAGCTCACCACCTTTTGAAGGAGGCTATGGCTACACCTTC. Protein product: CASSPPFEGGYGYTF. The V and J genes are TRBV18 and TRBJ1-2; D uncertain. Germline lookup yields CDR1 KGHSH and CDR2 LQKENI. Between the trimmed V and J ends, which lost 0 bases and 4 bases, there was a span of 12 bases. This CDR3 spans 15 amino acids.

CDR3 protein: CACGTINSNQPQHF. The CDR3 DNA sequence: TGTGCCTGTGGGACAATTAATAGCAATCAGCCCCAGCATTTT. J is TRBJ1-5 and V is TRBV30, with D perhaps TRBD1 (6 bases). V lost 6 bases, J lost 0 bases, and 12 bases lay in between. Germline loops: CDR1 GTSNPN, CDR2 SVGIG (reference sequence). The CDR3 runs to 14 residues.

This clone was recorded a few times. V is TRBV11-2 and J is TRBJ2-7; 10 nucleotides agree with TRBD2. V was pared by 1 base and J by 1 base, with 13 bases of the junction left unmatched. Germline V gives CDR1 SGHAT, CDR2 FQNNGV. CDR3 length equals 19 residues. Here the CDR3 reads CASSLVPIAGGSYSYEQYF. The CDR3 DNA reads TGTGCCAGCAGCTTAGTTCCCATAGCGGGGGGATCTTATTCCTACGAGCAGTACTTC.

The chain is built from TRBV10-3 and TRBJ2-3; 8 bases match TRBD2. Germline V CDR1 and CDR2: ENHRY, SYGVKD. The CDR3 contains 14 residues. The V gene end was trimmed by 10 bases and the J gene end by 2 bases; junction bases not matched to a gene: 8. The CDR3 sequence: CATKLAEVTDTQYF. In nucleotides, the CDR3 is TGTGCCACCAAACTAGCGGAAGTCACAGATACGCAGTATTTT.

The genes are TRBV4-3 and TRBJ1-4; 10 bases agree with TRBD1. Germline V CDR1 and CDR2: LGHNA, YSLEER. Trimming took 1 base from V and 3 from J; bases not matched to a gene: 5. This CDR3 has 17 amino acids. The CDR3 protein is CASSQGQGASSNEKLFF. CDR3 DNA sequence: TGCGCCAGCAGCCAAGGACAGGGGGCTTCGTCTAATGAAAAACTGTTTTTT.